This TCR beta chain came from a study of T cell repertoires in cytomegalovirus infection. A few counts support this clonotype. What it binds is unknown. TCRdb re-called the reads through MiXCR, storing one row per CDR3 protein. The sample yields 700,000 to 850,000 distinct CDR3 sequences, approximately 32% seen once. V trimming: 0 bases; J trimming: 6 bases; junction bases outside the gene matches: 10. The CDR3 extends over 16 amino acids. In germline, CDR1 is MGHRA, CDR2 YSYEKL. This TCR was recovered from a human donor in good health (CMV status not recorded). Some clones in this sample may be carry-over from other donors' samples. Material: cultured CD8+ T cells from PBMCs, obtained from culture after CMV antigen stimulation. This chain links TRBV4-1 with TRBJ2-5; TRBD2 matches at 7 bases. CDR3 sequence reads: CASSQDSRGERQTQYF. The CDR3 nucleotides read TGCGCCAGCAGCCAAGATTCCCGGGGGGAAAGGCAGACCCAGTACTTC.